The 18 T cell receptor beta chains below come from one sample, sequenced in a study of OX40 agonist ivuxolimab in advanced cancers. The data were produced by immunoSEQ multiplex PCR, yet TCRdb's version contains in-frame clones alone and is incomplete. The sample lists roughly 56,000 clones, approximately 81% occurring once. The material was CD4+ or CD8+ T cells sorted from blood, obtained in a trial of the OX40 agonist ivuxolimab. The receptors originated from an adult with an advanced solid tumor such as melanoma, head and neck, liver or kidney cancer.

This chain connects TRBV28 to TRBJ2-7; D is tentatively TRBD1 or TRBD2 (5 bases each). Between the trimmed V and J ends, which lost 5 bases and 0 bases, there was a span of 20 bases. Germline V gene lookup returns CDR1 MDHEN and CDR2 SYDVKM. This CDR3 region has 17 residues. CDR3: CASSGDPDMPSSYEQYF. The CDR3 DNA sequence: TGTGCCAGCAGTGGGGACCCTGACATGCCGAGCTCCTACGAGCAGTACTTC.

The genes are TRBV4-2 and TRBJ2-3; 7 bases are a match to TRBD2. Germline lookup yields CDR1 LGHNA and CDR2 YNFKEQ. Unmatched junction bases numbered 3, after V lost 0 bases and J lost 3 bases. The CDR3 runs to 15 residues. In DNA form, the CDR3 reads TGTGCCAGCAGCCAAGATCCTAGCGGTACAGATACGCAGTATTTT. This sequence encodes CASSQDPSGTDTQYF.

The rearrangement uses TRBV6-6 and TRBJ2-1; D perhaps matches TRBD1 (5 bases). Germline CDR1 reads MNHNY; CDR2 reads SVGAGI (reference sequence). V was shortened by 0 bases and J by 15 bases, with 12 bases between the two germline ends. This CDR3 has 12 residues. The CDR3 is CASSYSPTDRFF. CDR3 DNA sequence: TGTGCCAGCAGTTACTCCCCTACAGACAGGTTCTTC.

This chain's CDR3 is CASSLGSAGQPQHF. Here the CDR3 DNA reads TGCGCCAGCAGCTTGGGTTCCGCCGGACAGCCCCAGCATTTT. The rearrangement joins TRBV5-1 to TRBJ1-5; no clear D gene. This CDR3 is built from 14 residues. Per the germline V gene, CDR1 is SGHRS and CDR2 is YFSETQ. V gave up 0 bases and J gave up 7 bases, with 11 bases separating them.

CDR3 protein: CAISESVTGIYEQYF. CDR3 DNA: TGTGCCATCAGTGAGTCCGTGACTGGGATTTACGAGCAGTACTTC. The genes are TRBV10-3 and TRBJ2-7, with D uncertain. The V and J ends lost 0 bases and 4 bases respectively, with 13 bases between them. The CDR3 loop spans 15 amino acids. The germline CDR1 and CDR2 sequences are ENHRY and SYGVKD.

This clone has only one observation. The chain carries TRBV19 and TRBJ1-2, with 8 bases identical to TRBD1. With 6 bases clipped from V and 6 bases from J, the junction kept 6 bases outside the gene matches. Germline loops: CDR1 LNHDA, CDR2 SQIVND (reference sequence). This CDR3 is built from 13 residues. CDR3 region: CASSPDRAHGYTF. The CDR3 nucleotides read TGTGCCAGTAGCCCGGACAGGGCCCATGGCTACACCTTC.

J is TRBJ1-2 and V is TRBV5-6, with 10 bases identical to TRBD1. Germline V gene sequence: CDR1 SGHDT, CDR2 YYEEEE. This CDR3 has 16 amino acids. J lost 3 bases, V lost 2 bases, and 7 bases had no gene match. CDR3 nucleotides: TGTGCCAGCAGCTTCCAATTCGGACAGGGGGACTATGGCTACACCTTC. It specifies CASSFQFGQGDYGYTF.

The V gene is TRBV18, the J gene TRBJ2-2; D is unclear. CDR3 size: 14 residues. Looked up from germline, CDR1 is KGHSH and CDR2 is LQKENI. V was trimmed by 3 bases and J by 2 bases, leaving 7 bases between them. The CDR3 region has the DNA TGTGCCAGCTCACCCGAACGCAACACCGGGGAGCTGTTTTTT. Amino acid sequence: CASSPERNTGELFF.

The CDR3 loop reads CASSPGYTDTQYF. The CDR3 DNA sequence: TGTGCCAGCAGTCCCGGATACACAGATACGCAGTATTTT. The genes are TRBV6-5 and TRBJ2-3, with no clear D. The CDR3 consists of 13 residues. The V end lost 5 bases, the J end lost 2 bases, and 8 bases lay between the germline ends. Germline CDR1 MNHEY, CDR2 SVGAGI.

CDR3 sequence (DNA): TGTGCCAGCAGCTTAGATTGGACTAGCGGAGAGAACACCGGGGAGCTGTTTTTT. Translating it yields CASSLDWTSGENTGELFF. The gene calls are TRBV7-2 and TRBJ2-2; 10 bases are a match to TRBD2. V dropped 1 base and J dropped 1; count of bases not matched to a gene: 6. The CDR3 has 18 amino acids. CDR1 and CDR2 from the germline V gene are SGHTA and FQGNSA. Combining the CDR3 with reference TRBV7-2 and TRBJ2-2 gives the whole variable domain GAGVSQSPSNKVTEKGKDVELRCDPISGHTALYWYRQSLGQGLEFLIYFQGNSAPDKSGLPSDRFSAERTGGSVSTLTIQRTQQEDSAVYLCASSLDWTSGENTGELFFGEGSRLTVL.

The chain joins TRBV11-2 to TRBJ2-5, with 11 bases aligning to TRBD2. The CDR3 runs to 18 residues. Trimming took 0 bases from V and 3 from J; bases not matched to a gene: 9. The germline gives CDR1 SGHAT, CDR2 FQNNGV. CDR3 protein: CASSLDLGTSGYEETQYF. In nucleotides, the CDR3 is TGTGCCAGCAGCTTAGATCTGGGGACTAGCGGATATGAAGAGACCCAGTACTTC.

This chain connects TRBV5-1 to TRBJ2-1; 11 positions agree with TRBD2. Germline lookup yields CDR1 SGHRS and CDR2 YFSETQ. The CDR3 has 15 residues. The V gene end was trimmed by 0 bases and the J gene end by 9 bases; junction bases not matched to a gene: 5. The CDR3 DNA follows: TGCGCCAGCAGCTTGGACACAACTAGCGGGAGTGAGCAGTTCTTC. It yields the protein CASSLDTTSGSEQFF.

This sequence joins TRBV19 and TRBJ1-4; 12 positions agree with TRBD1. V shed 4 bases, J shed 7 bases, and the junction held 7 bases outside the gene matches. The germline V gene has CDR1 LNHDA and CDR2 SQIVND (reference sequence). CDR3 length equals 16 residues. CDR3 sequence reads: CASSTGTGGVGEKLFF. The CDR3 DNA follows: TGTGCCAGTAGTACGGGGACAGGGGGCGTCGGTGAAAAACTGTTTTTT.

V usage is TRBV7-9 and J usage is TRBJ2-5; D might be TRBD1 (5 bases). V lost 0 bases and J 4 bases, leaving 9 bases between the germline ends. The CDR3 covers 14 residues. Germline V lookup: CDR1 SEHNR, CDR2 FQNEAQ (reference sequence). In DNA, the CDR3 is TGTGCCAGCAGCTTAGCGCAAGGGGCAGAGACCCAGTACTTC. Translating it yields CASSLAQGAETQYF. Combining the CDR3 with reference TRBV7-9 and TRBJ2-5 gives the whole variable domain DTGVSQNPRHKITKRGQNVTFRCDPISEHNRLYWYRQTLGQGPEFLTYFQNEAQLEKSRLLSDRFSAERPKGSFSTLEIQRTEQGDSAMYLCASSLAQGAETQYFGPGTRLLVL.

V is TRBV30 and J is TRBJ1-5, with 7 positions matching TRBD1. The CDR3 contains 19 residues. Germline CDR1 GTSNPN, CDR2 SVGIG (reference sequence). V gave up 2 bases and J gave up 0 bases; unmatched junction bases: 16. As DNA, the CDR3 is TGTGCCTGGAGTTCGTACAGGGGCGATTTTAGGGATAGCAATCAGCCCCAGCATTTT. As protein: CAWSSYRGDFRDSNQPQHF.

The CDR3 spells CASSLSSKDTQYF. CDR3 DNA: TGTGCCAGCAGCTTATCGAGTAAAGATACGCAGTATTTT. The rearrangement links TRBV7-9 to TRBJ2-3, with D uncertain. The CDR3 length is 13 residues. The germline V gene encodes CDR1 SEHNR and CDR2 FQNEAQ (reference sequence). V was trimmed by 2 bases and J by 5 bases, leaving 8 bases between them.

The V and J genes are TRBV5-1 and TRBJ2-2; 8 bases line up with TRBD1. The CDR3 totals 15 residues. Germline assignment: CDR1 SGHRS and CDR2 YFSETQ. J was trimmed by 6 bases and V by 5 bases; bases with no gene match: 9. CDR3 loop: CASRPRAQGAGELFF. The CDR3 DNA reads as TGCGCCAGCAGACCAAGGGCACAGGGGGCCGGGGAGCTGTTTTTT.

The chain joins TRBV5-1 to TRBJ2-3; perhaps TRBD2 as D (6 bases). The germline V and J ends were trimmed by 0 bases and 6 bases, with 17 bases remaining between them. Looked up from germline, CDR1 is SGHRS and CDR2 is YFSETQ. This CDR3 is 16 amino acids long. The CDR3 DNA sequence: TGCGCCAGCAGCTTGGAGGGAGGTGTCATAATGGATACGCAGTATTTT. Translated, it gives CASSLEGGVIMDTQYF.